This T cell receptor (beta chain) was obtained from a study of coeliac disease. The overall study: Without high-resolution HLA typing, biased TRBV7-2 usage was queried.

The CDR3 totals 17 residues. In germline, CDR1 is SGHVS, CDR2 FQNEAQ. Trimming removed 3 bases from V and 2 bases from J, with 17 bases in between. Of note for this clone: The antigen remains undetermined.

Study-wide results and limits: Lower clonality than controls marked TRB and TRG repertoires from active celiac intraepithelial and lamina propria samples.

The table came from immunoSEQ multiplex PCR; TCRdb's copy has only in-frame clones and leaves some out. Of around 1,600 clones listed, 64% are singletons. Sample: intraepithelial lymphocytes from the gut. The source of this sequence is a woman in her 50s with celiac disease on a gluten-free diet. This sequence joins TRBV7-8 and TRBJ1-5, with no clear D. The CDR3 spells CASSLGYMTRGNQPQHF. The CDR3 DNA reads TGTGCCAGCAGCTTGGGCTACATGACCCGAGGCAATCAGCCCCAGCATTTT.